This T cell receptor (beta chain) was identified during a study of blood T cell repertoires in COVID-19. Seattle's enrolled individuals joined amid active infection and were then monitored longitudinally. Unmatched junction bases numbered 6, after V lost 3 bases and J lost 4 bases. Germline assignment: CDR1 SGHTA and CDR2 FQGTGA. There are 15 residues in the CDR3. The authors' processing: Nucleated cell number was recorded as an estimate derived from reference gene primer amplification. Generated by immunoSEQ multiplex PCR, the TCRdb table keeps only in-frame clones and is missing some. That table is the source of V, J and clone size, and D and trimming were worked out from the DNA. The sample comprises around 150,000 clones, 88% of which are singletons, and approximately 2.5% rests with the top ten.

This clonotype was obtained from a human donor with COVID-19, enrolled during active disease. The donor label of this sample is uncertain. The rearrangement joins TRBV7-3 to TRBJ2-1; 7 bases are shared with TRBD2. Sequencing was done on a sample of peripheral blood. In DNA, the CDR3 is TGTGCCAGCAGCTTGGGAGGGGAAAGATACAATGAGCAGTTCTTC. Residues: CASSLGGERYNEQFF. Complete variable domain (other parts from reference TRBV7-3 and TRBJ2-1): GAGVSQTPSNKVTEKGKYVELRCDPISGHTALYWYRQSLGQGPEFLIYFQGTGAADDSGLPNDRFFAVRPEGSVSTLKIQRTERGDSAVYLCASSLGGERYNEQFFGPGTRLTVL.